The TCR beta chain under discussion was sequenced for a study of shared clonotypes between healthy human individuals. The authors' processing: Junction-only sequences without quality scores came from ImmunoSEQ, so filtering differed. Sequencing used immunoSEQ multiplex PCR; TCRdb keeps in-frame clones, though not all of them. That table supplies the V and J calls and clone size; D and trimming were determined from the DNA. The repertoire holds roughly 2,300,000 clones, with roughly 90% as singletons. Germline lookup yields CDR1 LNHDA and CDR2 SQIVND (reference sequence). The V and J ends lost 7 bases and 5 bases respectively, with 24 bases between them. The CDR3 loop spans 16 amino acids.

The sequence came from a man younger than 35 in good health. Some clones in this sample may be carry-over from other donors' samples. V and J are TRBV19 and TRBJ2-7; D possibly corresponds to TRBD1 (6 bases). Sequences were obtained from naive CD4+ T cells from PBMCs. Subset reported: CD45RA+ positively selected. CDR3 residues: CASTKGTGHPSNEQYF. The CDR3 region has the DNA TGTGCCAGTACCAAAGGAACGGGACACCCCTCTAACGAGCAGTACTTC. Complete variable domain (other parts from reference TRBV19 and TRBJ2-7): DGGITQSPKYLFRKEGQNVTLSCEQNLNHDAMYWYRQDPGQGLRLIYYSQIVNDFQKGDIAEGYSVSREKKESFPLTVTSAQKNPTAFYLCASTKGTGHPSNEQYFGPGTRLTVT.